The next 9 T cell receptor beta chains were all read from a single sample in a study of blood T cell repertoires in COVID-19. The data were produced by immunoSEQ multiplex PCR, yet TCRdb's version contains in-frame clones alone and is incomplete. The data show 350,000 to 550,000 clones, with 87% seen just once and roughly 1.9% held by the top ten. The material sequenced was PBMCs or T cells enriched from blood (not recorded which). Every receptor here comes from a woman under 30 with acute COVID-19.

The chain couples TRBV11-3 to TRBJ2-1, with 7 bases matching TRBD2. The CDR3 is 15 amino acids. The germline V gene has CDR1 SGHNT and CDR2 YENEEA. Losses at the gene ends were 5 bases for V and 6 bases for J; bases not matched to a gene: 10. The CDR3 region is CASSLLGGRGNEQFF. The CDR3 DNA follows: TGTGCCAGCAGCCTACTGGGCGGGAGAGGCAATGAGCAGTTCTTC.

This chain links TRBV30 with TRBJ1-1; D is perhaps TRBD1 (5 bases). This CDR3 region has 13 residues. Germline V lookup: CDR1 GTSNPN, CDR2 SVGIG (reference sequence). Trimming took off 2 bases at V and 11 bases at J, with 18 bases between the two ends. The CDR3 nucleotides are TGTGCCTGGAGTAAGTCTTCCGGACACGGGGCTTTCTTT. It codes for CAWSKSSGHGAFF.

As DNA, the CDR3 is TGTGCCAGCAGCGCGGGGTCCCTCGAGCAGTACTTC. Its protein product is CASSAGSLEQYF. The chain links TRBV9 to TRBJ2-7; maybe TRBD2 (5 bases). V was trimmed by 3 bases and J by 6 bases, leaving 10 bases between them. CDR1 and CDR2 (germline): SGDLS, YYNGEE. CDR3 size: 12 residues.

The chain recombines TRBV4-1 with TRBJ1-1; possibly TRBD1 for D (6 bases). Germline V gene lookup returns CDR1 MGHRA and CDR2 YSYEKL. Trimming took 0 bases from V and 5 from J, leaving 13 bases between them. The CDR3 is 15 amino acids. CDR3 residues: CASSQERGGRTEAFF. CDR3 coding DNA: TGCGCCAGCAGCCAAGAGAGGGGGGGACGGACTGAAGCTTTCTTT.

The table lists this clone with a count of one. The V gene is TRBV9, the J gene TRBJ2-2; D gene unclear. Trimming cost V 1 base and J 0 bases, with 13 bases left between them. The CDR3 has 17 residues. CDR1 is SGDLS, CDR2 YYNGEE, per germline. In nucleotides, the CDR3 is TGTGCCAGCAGCGTACAGGAACGAAGAGCGAACACCGGGGAGCTGTTTTTT. As protein: CASSVQERRANTGELFF. Using reference TRBV9 and TRBJ2-2 for the parts outside the CDR3, the full variable domain is DSGVTQTPKHLITATGQRVTLRCSPRSGDLSVYWYQQSLDQGLQFLIQYYNGEERAKGNILERFSAQQFPDLHSELNLSSLELGDSALYFCASSVQERRANTGELFFGEGSRLTVL.

This rearrangement joins TRBV5-1 to TRBJ1-4, with TRBD1 matching over 7 bases. There are 17 residues in the CDR3. V gave up 4 bases and J gave up 2 bases; unmatched junction bases: 11. Germline V gene data show CDR1 as SGHRS and CDR2 as YFSETQ. CDR3 nucleotide sequence: TGCGCCAGCAGCGGGGACAGTTCGTACCGGACTAATGAAAAACTGTTTTTT. Translating gives CASSGDSSYRTNEKLFF.

This sequence joins TRBV2 and TRBJ2-3; 8 positions agree with TRBD2. V dropped 6 bases and J dropped 1; count of bases not matched to a gene: 6. The CDR3 length is 15 residues. The germline V gene encodes CDR1 SNHLY and CDR2 FYNNEI. CDR3 nucleotides: TGTGCCAGCAGGGGTCGAGCGGGGGGCACAGATACGCAGTATTTT. This encodes CASRGRAGGTDTQYF.

The J gene is TRBJ2-3, the V gene TRBV6-5; 12 bases match TRBD2. Germline lookup yields CDR1 MNHEY and CDR2 SVGAGI. The CDR3 runs to 15 residues. The ends lost 8 bases at V and 1 base at J; junction bases unmatched: 4. The chain's CDR3 is CASRPSGRGTDTQYF. For the CDR3, the DNA is TGTGCCAGCCGGCCTAGCGGGAGGGGCACAGATACGCAGTATTTT.

The V and J genes are TRBV20-1 and TRBJ2-1; possible D gene TRBD1, 6 bases. V was cut by 3 bases and J by 0 bases, with 18 bases left in between. Germline values: CDR1 DFQATT, CDR2 SNEGSKA (reference sequence). The CDR3 is 17 amino acids. In DNA, the CDR3 is TGCAGTGCTAGTAAGGTACCCGGACAGAGCTCCTACAATGAGCAGTTCTTC. Its translation is CSASKVPGQSSYNEQFF.